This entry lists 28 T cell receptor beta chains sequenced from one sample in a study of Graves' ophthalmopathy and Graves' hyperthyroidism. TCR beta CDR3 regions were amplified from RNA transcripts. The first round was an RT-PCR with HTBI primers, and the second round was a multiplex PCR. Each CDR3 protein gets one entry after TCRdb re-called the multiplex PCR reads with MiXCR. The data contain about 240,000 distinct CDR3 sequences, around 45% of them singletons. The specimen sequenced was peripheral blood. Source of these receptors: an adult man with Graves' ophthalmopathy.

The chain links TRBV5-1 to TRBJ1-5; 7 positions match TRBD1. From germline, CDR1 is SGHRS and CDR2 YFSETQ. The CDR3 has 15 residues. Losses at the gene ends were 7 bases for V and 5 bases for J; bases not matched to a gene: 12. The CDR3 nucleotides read TGCGCCAGCGGACTTTACAGGGGAGCCTATCAGCCCCAGCATTTT. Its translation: CASGLYRGAYQPQHF. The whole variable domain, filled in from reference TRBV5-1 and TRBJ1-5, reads KAGVTQTPRYLIKTRGQQVTLSCSPISGHRSVSWYQQTPGQGLQFLFEYFSETQRNKGNFPGRFSGRQFSNSRSEMNVSTLELGDSALYLCASGLYRGAYQPQHFGDGTRLSIL.

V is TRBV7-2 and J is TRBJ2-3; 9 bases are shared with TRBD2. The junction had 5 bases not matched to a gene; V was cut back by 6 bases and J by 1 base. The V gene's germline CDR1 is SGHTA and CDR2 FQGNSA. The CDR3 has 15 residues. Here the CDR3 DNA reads TGTGCCAGCAGTCCTCGACTAGCGGGCACAGATACGCAGTATTTT. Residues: CASSPRLAGTDTQYF.

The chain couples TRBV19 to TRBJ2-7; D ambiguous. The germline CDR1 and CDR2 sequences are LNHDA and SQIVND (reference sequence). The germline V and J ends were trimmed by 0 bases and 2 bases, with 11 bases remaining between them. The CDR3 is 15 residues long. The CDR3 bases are TGTGCCAGTAGTATAGATGGGTACCAAACCTACGAGCAGTACTTC. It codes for CASSIDGYQTYEQYF.

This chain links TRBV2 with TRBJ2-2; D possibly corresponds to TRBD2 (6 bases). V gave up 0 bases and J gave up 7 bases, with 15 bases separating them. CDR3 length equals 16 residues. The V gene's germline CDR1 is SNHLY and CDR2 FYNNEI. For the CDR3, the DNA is TGTGCCAGCAGTGAAGCGGGAGGAGGGAGAAACGGGGAGCTGTTTTTT. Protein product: CASSEAGGGRNGELFF.

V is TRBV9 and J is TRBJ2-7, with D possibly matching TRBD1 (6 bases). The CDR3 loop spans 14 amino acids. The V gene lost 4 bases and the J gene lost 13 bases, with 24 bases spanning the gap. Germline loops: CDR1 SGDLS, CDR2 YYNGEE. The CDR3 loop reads CASSHPPAGEFIYF. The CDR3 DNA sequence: TGTGCCAGCAGCCATCCCCCGGCAGGGGAATTTATCTACTTC. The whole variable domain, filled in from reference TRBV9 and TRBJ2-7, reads DSGVTQTPKHLITATGQRVTLRCSPRSGDLSVYWYQQSLDQGLQFLIQYYNGEERAKGNILERFSAQQFPDLHSELNLSSLELGDSALYFCASSHPPAGEFIYFGPGTRLTVT.

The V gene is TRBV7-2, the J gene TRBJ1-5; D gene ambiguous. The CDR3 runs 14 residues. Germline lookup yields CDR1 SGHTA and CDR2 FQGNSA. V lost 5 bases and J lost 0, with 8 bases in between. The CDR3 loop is CASSRRDSNQPQHF. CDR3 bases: TGTGCCAGCAGCCGACGGGATAGCAATCAGCCCCAGCATTTT.

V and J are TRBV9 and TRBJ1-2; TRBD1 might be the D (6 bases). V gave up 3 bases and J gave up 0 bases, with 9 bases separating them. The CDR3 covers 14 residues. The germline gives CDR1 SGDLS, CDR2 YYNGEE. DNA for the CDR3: TGTGCCAGCAGCGCCGGGACACCTAACTATGGCTACACCTTC. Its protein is CASSAGTPNYGYTF.

The CDR3 region has the DNA TGCGCCAGCAGTGACCTACGGTTCGGTGGCACAGATACGCAGTATTTT. Translated, it gives CASSDLRFGGTDTQYF. The rearrangement uses TRBV5-1 and TRBJ2-3; D is unresolved. Trimming pared 5 bases from V and 1 base from J, leaving 17 bases between. CDR1 and CDR2 (germline): SGHRS, YFSETQ. The CDR3 is made up of 16 amino acids.

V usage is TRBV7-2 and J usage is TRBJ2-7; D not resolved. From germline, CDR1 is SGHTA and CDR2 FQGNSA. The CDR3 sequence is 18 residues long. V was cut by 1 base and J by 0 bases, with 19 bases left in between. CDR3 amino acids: CASSLGLSRAWGSYEQYF. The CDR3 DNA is TGTGCCAGCAGCTTAGGATTAAGTAGGGCTTGGGGCTCCTACGAGCAGTACTTC.

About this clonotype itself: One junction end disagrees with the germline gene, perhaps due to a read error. The chain's CDR3 is CARNGRRGGF. The CDR3 coding sequence is TGTGCCAGAAATGGACGGAGAGGAGGCTTT. This sequence joins TRBV27 and TRBJ1-6, with D unresolved. The CDR3 consists of 10 residues. Germline assignment: CDR1 MNHEY and CDR2 SMNVEV (reference sequence).

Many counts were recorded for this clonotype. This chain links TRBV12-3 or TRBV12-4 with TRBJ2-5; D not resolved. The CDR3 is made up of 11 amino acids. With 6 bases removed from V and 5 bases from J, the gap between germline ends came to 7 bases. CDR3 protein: CASSFGETQYF. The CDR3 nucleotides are TGTGCCAGCAGCTTTGGGGAGACCCAGTACTTC.

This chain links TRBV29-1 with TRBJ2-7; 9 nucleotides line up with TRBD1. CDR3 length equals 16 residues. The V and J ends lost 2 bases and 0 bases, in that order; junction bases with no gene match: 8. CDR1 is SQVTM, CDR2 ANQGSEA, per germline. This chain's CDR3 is CSVERDREGFSYEQYF. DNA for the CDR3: TGCAGCGTTGAAAGGGACAGGGAGGGGTTCTCCTACGAGCAGTACTTC.

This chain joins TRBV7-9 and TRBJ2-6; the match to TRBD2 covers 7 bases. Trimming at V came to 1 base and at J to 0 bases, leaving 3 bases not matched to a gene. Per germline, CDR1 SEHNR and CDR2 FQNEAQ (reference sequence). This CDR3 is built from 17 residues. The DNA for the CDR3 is TGTGCCAGCAGCTTAGTGGGGGGGTCCTCTGGGGCCAACGTCCTGACTTTC. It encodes CASSLVGGSSGANVLTF.

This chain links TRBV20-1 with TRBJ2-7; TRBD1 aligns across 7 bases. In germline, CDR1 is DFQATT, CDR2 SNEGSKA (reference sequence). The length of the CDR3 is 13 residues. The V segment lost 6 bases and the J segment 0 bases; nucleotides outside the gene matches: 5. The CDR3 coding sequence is TGCAGTGCCAGGGACAGCAACTCCTACGAGCAGTACTTC. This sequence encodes CSARDSNSYEQYF.

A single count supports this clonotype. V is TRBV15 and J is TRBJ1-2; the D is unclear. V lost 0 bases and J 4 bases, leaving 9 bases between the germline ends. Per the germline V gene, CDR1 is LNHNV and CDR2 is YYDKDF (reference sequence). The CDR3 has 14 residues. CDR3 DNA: TGTGCCACCAGCAGAGATAAGTCAGCCTATGGCTACACCTTC. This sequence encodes CATSRDKSAYGYTF.

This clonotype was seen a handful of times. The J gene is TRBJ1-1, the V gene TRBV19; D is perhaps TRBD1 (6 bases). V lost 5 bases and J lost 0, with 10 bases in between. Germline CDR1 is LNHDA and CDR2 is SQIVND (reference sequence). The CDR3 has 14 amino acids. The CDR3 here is CASSWGTLNTEAFF. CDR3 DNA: TGTGCCAGTAGTTGGGGGACACTGAACACTGAAGCTTTCTTT.

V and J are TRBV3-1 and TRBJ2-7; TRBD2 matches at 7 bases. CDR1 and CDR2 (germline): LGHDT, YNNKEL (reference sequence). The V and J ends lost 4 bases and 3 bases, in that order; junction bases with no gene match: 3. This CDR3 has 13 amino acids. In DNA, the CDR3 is TGTGCCAGCAGCCGGACGGGGGGCTACGAGCAGTACTTC. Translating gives CASSRTGGYEQYF.

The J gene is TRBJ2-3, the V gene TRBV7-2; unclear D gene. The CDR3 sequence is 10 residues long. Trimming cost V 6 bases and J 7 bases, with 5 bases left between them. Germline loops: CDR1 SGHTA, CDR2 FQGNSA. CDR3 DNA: TGTGCCAGCAGTTCCAATACGCAGTATTTT. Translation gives CASSSNTQYF.

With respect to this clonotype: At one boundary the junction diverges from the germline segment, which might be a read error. CDR3 bases: TGTGCCAGCAGCTCCCTTAACAGGGCCTCCTACTACGGGCAGTACTTC. The encoded protein is CASSSLNRASYYGQYF. The chain links TRBV9 to TRBJ2-7; D is perhaps TRBD1 (6 bases). The CDR3 totals 16 residues. Germline loops: CDR1 SGDLS, CDR2 YYNGEE.

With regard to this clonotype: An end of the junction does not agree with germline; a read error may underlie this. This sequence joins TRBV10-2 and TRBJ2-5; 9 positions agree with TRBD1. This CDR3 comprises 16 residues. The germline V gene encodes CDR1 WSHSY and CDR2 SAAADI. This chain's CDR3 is CASSLDRDRDQETQYF. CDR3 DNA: TGTGCCAGCTCTCTCGACCGGGACAGGGACCAAGAGACCCAGTACTTC.

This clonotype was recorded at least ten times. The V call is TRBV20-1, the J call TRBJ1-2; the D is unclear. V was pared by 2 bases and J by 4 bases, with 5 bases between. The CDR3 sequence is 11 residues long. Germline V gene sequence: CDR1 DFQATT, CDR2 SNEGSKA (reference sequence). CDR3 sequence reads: CSARQSYGYTF. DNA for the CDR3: TGCAGTGCTAGACAGTCCTATGGCTACACCTTC.

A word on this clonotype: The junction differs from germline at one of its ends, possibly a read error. CDR3 DNA sequence: TGTGCCAGCAGTTTAGACAACAGGGGCCGACAGTACTTC. Translated: CASSLDNRGRQYF. V and J are TRBV10-3 and TRBJ2-7, with TRBD1 matching over 7 bases. Germline values: CDR1 ENHRY, CDR2 SYGVKD. CDR3 length equals 13 residues.

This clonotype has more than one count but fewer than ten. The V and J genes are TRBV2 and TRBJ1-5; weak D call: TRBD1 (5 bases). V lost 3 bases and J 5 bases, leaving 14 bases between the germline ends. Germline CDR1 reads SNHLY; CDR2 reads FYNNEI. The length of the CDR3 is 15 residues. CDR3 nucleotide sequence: TGTGCCAGCAGTGAGGTGATTAGGGGTGATCAGCCCCAGCATTTT. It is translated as CASSEVIRGDQPQHF.

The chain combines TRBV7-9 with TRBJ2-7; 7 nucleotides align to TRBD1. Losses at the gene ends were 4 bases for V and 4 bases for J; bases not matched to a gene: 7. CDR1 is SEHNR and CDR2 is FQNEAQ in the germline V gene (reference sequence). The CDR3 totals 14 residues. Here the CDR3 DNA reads TGTGCCAGCAGCTCTCGACAGGGTTGGTACGAGCAGTACTTC. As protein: CASSSRQGWYEQYF.

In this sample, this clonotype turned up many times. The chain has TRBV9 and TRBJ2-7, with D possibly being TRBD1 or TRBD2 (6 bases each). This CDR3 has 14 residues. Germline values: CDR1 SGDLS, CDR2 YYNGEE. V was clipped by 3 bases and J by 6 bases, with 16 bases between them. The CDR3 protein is CASSGGGGRREQYF. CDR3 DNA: TGTGCCAGCAGCGGTGGAGGGGGGCGACGCGAGCAGTACTTC.

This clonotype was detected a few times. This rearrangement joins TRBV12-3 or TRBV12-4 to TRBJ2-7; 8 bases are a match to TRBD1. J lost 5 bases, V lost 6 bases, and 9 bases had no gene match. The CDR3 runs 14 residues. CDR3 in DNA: TGTGCCAGCAGATCCGGGACAGGTTTCAACGAGCAGTACTTC. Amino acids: CASRSGTGFNEQYF.

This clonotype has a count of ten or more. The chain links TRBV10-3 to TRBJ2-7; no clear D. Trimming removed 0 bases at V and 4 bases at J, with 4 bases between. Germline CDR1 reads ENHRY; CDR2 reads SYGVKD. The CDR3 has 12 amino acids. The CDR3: CAISESRYEQYF. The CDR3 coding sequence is TGTGCCATCAGTGAGTCGAGGTACGAGCAGTACTTC.

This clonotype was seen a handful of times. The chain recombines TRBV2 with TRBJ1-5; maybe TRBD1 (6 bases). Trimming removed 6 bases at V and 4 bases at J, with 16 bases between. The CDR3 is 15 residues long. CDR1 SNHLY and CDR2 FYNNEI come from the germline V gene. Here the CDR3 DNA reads TGTGCCAGCAGCACAAACAGGGTTGCGAATCAGCCCCAGCATTTT. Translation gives CASSTNRVANQPQHF.